This TCR beta chain was recovered during a study of blood T cell repertoires in COVID-19 (TCRdb year 2020). Background on the whole study: Samples from collaborators originated in the United States, Italy and Spain and spanned both the acute and convalescent phases of COVID-19. The prospective study material was composed of cDNA or gDNA derived from T cells, B-cell-depleted T cells, or PBMCs. Subjects who had been exposed to COVID-19, were actively infected with it, or had recovered from it provided the deeply sampled blood TCRbeta repertoires that made up the dataset. The repertoires were made available in a free public database intended to serve as a resource for research on the immune response to SARS-CoV-2. The samples were drawn from the first 160 participants of the ongoing ImmuneRACE study and from some 1,300 subjects provided by 6 global collaborators. A de-identified subject ID, COVID-19 status, age in years and sex were almost always included in the sample metadata. Where HLA class I and class II types were available, the types were taken from metadata supplied by the sample provider, not from assay-based typing. Broad study findings and their caveats: Clinical and demographic metadata were provided uncurated, with the amount varying by source and participant.

V and J lose 7 bases and 3 bases, and a span of 13 bases separates them. The CDR3 holds 12 amino acids from the cysteine to the phenylalanine. The sequence is cut down to CDR3 DNA, 36 bases in frame from base 1. Based on the germline V gene, the CDR1 and CDR2 sequences are SQVTM and ANQGSEA. The immunoSEQ Assay, a bias-controlled multiplex PCR, was used to amplify TCRbeta CDR3 regions from genomic DNA. On the study's bioinformatics: Nucleated cell counts per sample were estimated from amplification of reference gene primers within the assay. To quantify the absolute abundance of each unique TCRbeta CDR3 rearrangement, sequence reads were collapsed and filtered. For each sample, productive Simpson clonality was calculated as the square root of Simpson's diversity index across productive rearrangements. Drawn from immuneACCESS, this table holds only the in-frame rearrangements with V and J called that TCRdb kept. Clones are partly lost; checked studies trace under half to an unresolved V gene and leave the rest unexplained. The V and J calls and clone size come from that table; D and trimming were worked out from the DNA. This sample lists roughly 270,000 clones; over 75% were detected once. Roughly 9.1% of the sample belongs to the ten largest clones.

Whole blood was collected in K2EDTA tubes by collaborating institutions according to the institutions' own protocols. For TCRbeta analysis, collaborator samples were shipped as frozen whole blood, as isolated PBMCs, or as DNA extracted from either sample type. As concerns this clone: It has no known antigen specificity. Within one base of it there is no much larger clone, and no base qualities were kept.

Sequenced input: peripheral blood. Rearrangement joined TRBV29-1 to TRBJ2-7; the D call is possibly TRBD1 or TRBD2, each sharing 6 bases. The source of this sequence is a man aged 18 to 29 with active or convalescent COVID-19. The nucleotide sequence is given as TGCAGCGGGGGGGACACGTACTACGAGCAGTACTTC. Translation gives CSGGDTYYEQYF.